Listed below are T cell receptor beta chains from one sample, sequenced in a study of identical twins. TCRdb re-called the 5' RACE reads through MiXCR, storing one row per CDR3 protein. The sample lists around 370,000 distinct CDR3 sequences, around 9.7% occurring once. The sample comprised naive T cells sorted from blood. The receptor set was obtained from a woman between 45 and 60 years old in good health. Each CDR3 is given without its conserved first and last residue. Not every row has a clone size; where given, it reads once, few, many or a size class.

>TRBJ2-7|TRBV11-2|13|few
ASSRERGSSYEQY
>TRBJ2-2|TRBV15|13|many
ATSRDGGWNGELF
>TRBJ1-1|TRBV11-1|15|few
ASSSLGQALEDTEAF
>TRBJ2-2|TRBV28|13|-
ASSPSGTSAGELF
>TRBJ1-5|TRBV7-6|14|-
ASSRYGVGINQPQH
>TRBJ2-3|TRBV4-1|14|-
ASSQEGGLFGDTQY
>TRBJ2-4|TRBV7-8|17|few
ASSLGTSGSLGDKNIQY
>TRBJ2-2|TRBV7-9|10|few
ASSFGDGELF
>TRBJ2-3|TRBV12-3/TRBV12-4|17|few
ASSGTGGFVEGSTDTQY
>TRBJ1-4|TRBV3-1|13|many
ASSRRPATNEKLF
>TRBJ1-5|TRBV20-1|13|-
SARVSTGWEQPQH
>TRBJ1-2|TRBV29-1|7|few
SVTPTRA
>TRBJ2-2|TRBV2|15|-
ASSEIGLAGVAGELF
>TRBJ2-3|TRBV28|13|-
ASRRQGGSTDTQY
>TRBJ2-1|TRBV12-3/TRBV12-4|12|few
ASSGQSGYNEQF
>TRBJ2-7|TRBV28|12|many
ASGFQQGFYEQY
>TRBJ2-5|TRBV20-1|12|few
SARYTGAGETQY
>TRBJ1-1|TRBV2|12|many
ASSDRSGGTEAF
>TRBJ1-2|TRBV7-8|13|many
ASSLDGRVNYGYT
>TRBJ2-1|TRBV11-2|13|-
ASSFYSGSGNEQF
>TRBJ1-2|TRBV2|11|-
ASSAVLNYGYT
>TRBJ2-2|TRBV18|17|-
ASSPRAGTSGASTGELF
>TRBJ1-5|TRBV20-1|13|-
SARDNSGRFGPQH
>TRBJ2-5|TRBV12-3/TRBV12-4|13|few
ASSLYRGLEETQY
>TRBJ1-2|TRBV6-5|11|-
ASSPRALYGYT
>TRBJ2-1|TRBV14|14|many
ASSHKIAGGPNEQF
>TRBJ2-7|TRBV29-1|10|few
SVVTSGRPQY
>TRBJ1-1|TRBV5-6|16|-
ASSLGGLFGTANTEAF
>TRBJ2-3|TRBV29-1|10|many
SVAPTTDTQY
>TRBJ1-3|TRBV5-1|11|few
ASSSVNGNTIY
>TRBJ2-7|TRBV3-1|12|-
ASTRGQGAHEQY
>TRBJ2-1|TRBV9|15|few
ASSVAGGPLSYNEQF
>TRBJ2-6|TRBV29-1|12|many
SVEGASGANVLT
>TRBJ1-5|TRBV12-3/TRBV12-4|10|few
ASKFGFQPQH
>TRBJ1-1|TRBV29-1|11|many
SVEEVRRNEAF
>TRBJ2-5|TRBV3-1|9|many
ASSQVETQY
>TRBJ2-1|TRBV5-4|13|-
ASSMGGNPYNEQF
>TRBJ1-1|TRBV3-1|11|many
ASRRGLNTEAF
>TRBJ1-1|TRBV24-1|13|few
ATSERQLQNTEAF
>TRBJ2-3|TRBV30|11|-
ACTVLGTDTQY
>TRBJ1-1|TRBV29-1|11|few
SVGPGLNTEAF
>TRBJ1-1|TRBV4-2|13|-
ASSPKSRGAAEAF
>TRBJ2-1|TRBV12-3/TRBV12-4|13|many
ASSPPGGLYNEQF
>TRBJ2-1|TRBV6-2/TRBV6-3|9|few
ASSFLTEQF
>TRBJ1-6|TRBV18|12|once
ASSSTGVGSPLH
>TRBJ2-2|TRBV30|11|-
AWSVLGTGELF
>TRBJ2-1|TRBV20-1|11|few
SARFGANNEQF
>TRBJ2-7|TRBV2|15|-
ASRPLGLAGDPYEQY
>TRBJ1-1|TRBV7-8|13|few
ASSLGDSKNTEAF
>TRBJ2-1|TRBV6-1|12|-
AIKRAGGPREQF
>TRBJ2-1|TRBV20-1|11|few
SATDYYYNEQF
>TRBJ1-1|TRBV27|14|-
ASSLLTGTVNTEAF
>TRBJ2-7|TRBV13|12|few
ASSFGTLVYEQY
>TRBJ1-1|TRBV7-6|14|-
ASSLALGQGGTEAF
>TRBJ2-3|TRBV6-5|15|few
ASSYSIVLVGTDTQY
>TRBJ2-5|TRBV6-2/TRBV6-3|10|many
ASGIYQETQY
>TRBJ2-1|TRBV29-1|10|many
SVSDFYNEQF
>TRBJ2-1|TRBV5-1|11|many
ASSLTGRNEQF